Listed below are T cell receptor beta chains from one sample, sequenced in a study of cytomegalovirus exposure and HLA in healthy donors. Clones were sequenced by immunoSEQ multiplex PCR, and TCRdb holds only the in-frame ones, with some missing. The sample records approximately 130,000 clones, approximately 90% being singletons. Sample: PBMCs. Receptors originate from a woman aged 25 to 39 in good health and CMV-seronegative. CDR3s include the opening cysteine and the closing phenylalanine or tryptophan. Each record gives: J gene, clone size, D gene, V gene, CDR3 length, CDR3 protein, CDR3 DNA. The D gene is left open where the match is weak. Clone size is stated in some rows and not others, as once, few, many or a class when expanded.

TRBJ2-3 | NA | NA | TRBV7-9 | 15 | CASSSLGGPTDTQYF | TGTGCCAGCAGCTCCCTGGGGGGGCCCACAGATACGCAGTATTTT
TRBJ2-7 | NA | NA | TRBV28 | 14 | CASTDRTQNYEQYF | TGTGCCAGCACCGACAGGACCCAAAACTACGAGCAGTACTTC
TRBJ2-5 | NA | TRBD1 | TRBV28 | 14 | CASRRQGSVETQYF | TGTGCCAGCAGGAGACAGGGGAGCGTGGAGACCCAGTACTTC
TRBJ2-1 | NA | TRBD2 | TRBV4-1 | 17 | CASSRFAPTSQGNEQFF | TGCGCCAGCAGCCGCTTTGCTCCGACTAGCCAAGGAAATGAGCAGTTCTTC
TRBJ1-1 | NA | NA | TRBV7-2 | 14 | CASSWGGVDTEAFF | TGTGCCAGCAGCTGGGGGGGGGTGGACACTGAAGCTTTCTTT
TRBJ1-5 | few | NA | TRBV7-9 | 14 | CASSLEGNNQPQHF | TGTGCCAGCAGCTTAGAGGGGAACAATCAGCCCCAGCATTTT
TRBJ2-3 | NA | NA | TRBV29-1 | 17 | CSVDPILGRPSTDTQYF | TGCAGCGTTGACCCGATACTAGGTCGTCCTAGCACAGATACGCAGTATTTT
TRBJ1-5 | NA | TRBD1 | TRBV30 | 17 | CALTTSRTGGSNQPQHF | TGTGCCCTGACTACTTCTCGGACAGGGGGCTCTAATCAGCCCCAGCATTTT
TRBJ2-1 | once | NA | TRBV9 | 15 | CASSVVESSYNEQFF | TGTGCCAGCAGCGTAGTAGAGAGCTCCTACAATGAGCAGTTCTTC
TRBJ2-7 | NA | TRBD1 | TRBV5-1 | 16 | CASSLTTGVSSYEQYF | TGCGCCAGCAGCTTAACGACAGGGGTCAGCTCCTACGAGCAGTACTTC
TRBJ1-1 | NA | TRBD1 | TRBV7-9 | 15 | CASSPRGTVNTEAFF | TGTGCCAGCAGCCCCAGGGGGACGGTGAACACTGAAGCTTTCTTT
TRBJ1-2 | NA | TRBD1 | TRBV7-9 | 13 | CASSLTGGRGYTF | TGTGCCAGCAGCTTAACAGGGGGTCGTGGCTACACCTTC
TRBJ2-3 | NA | NA | TRBV5-4 | 17 | CASSLAVTWGRADTQYF | TGTGCCAGCAGCTTGGCCGTAACTTGGGGCAGGGCAGATACGCAGTATTTT
TRBJ2-7 | few | NA | TRBV29-1 | 11 | CSVALAREQYF | TGCAGCGTTGCCCTAGCTCGCGAGCAGTACTTC
TRBJ2-1 | NA | NA | TRBV19 | 15 | CASSIGGGSWGEQFF | TGTGCCAGTAGTATAGGCGGGGGCTCCTGGGGTGAGCAGTTCTTC
TRBJ1-5 | NA | NA | TRBV5-6 | 17 | CASSLGGNYGSNQPQHF | TGTGCCAGCAGCCTGGGGGGCAATTACGGTAGCAATCAGCCCCAGCATTTT
TRBJ1-2 | once | TRBD1 | TRBV6-1 | 16 | CASSGQGARNNYGYTF | TGTGCCAGCAGTGGACAGGGGGCGCGGAATAACTATGGCTACACCTTC
TRBJ1-1 | NA | NA | TRBV7-3 | 15 | CASGPGEALAAEAFF | TGTGCCAGTGGCCCCGGGGAGGCATTAGCCGCTGAAGCTTTCTTT
TRBJ1-2 | NA | NA | TRBV20-1 | 11 | CSASWGDGYTF | TGCAGTGCTAGTTGGGGAGATGGCTACACCTTC
TRBJ1-2 | NA | TRBD1 | TRBV7-9 | 17 | CASSLSGPTGGNYGYTF | TGTGCCAGCAGCTTATCGGGGCCGACAGGGGGCAACTATGGCTACACCTTC
TRBJ2-6 | NA | NA | TRBV5-6 | 13 | CASSRDGANVLTF | TGTGCCAGCAGCCGCGATGGGGCCAACGTCCTGACTTTC
TRBJ2-2 | NA | TRBD2 | TRBV5-1 | 18 | CASSASDRRLAGTGELFF | TGCGCCAGCAGCGCGTCTGACAGGAGGCTAGCGGGCACCGGGGAGCTGTTTTTT
TRBJ1-6 | NA | NA | TRBV28 | 13 | CASTSLYNSPLHF | TGTGCCAGCACTAGCCTCTATAATTCACCCCTCCACTTT
TRBJ2-7 | NA | NA | TRBV5-6 | 13 | CASSLGAGYEQYF | TGTGCCAGCAGCTTGGGTGCGGGGTACGAGCAGTACTTC
TRBJ2-1 | once | TRBD1 | TRBV5-6 | 16 | CASRPGGGWVDNEQFF | TGTGCCAGCAGGCCAGGGGGCGGTTGGGTGGACAATGAGCAGTTCTTC
TRBJ1-3 | NA | NA | TRBV5-1 | 16 | CASSLGQAPSGNTIYF | TGCGCCAGCAGCTTGGGACAGGCTCCCTCTGGAAACACCATATATTTT